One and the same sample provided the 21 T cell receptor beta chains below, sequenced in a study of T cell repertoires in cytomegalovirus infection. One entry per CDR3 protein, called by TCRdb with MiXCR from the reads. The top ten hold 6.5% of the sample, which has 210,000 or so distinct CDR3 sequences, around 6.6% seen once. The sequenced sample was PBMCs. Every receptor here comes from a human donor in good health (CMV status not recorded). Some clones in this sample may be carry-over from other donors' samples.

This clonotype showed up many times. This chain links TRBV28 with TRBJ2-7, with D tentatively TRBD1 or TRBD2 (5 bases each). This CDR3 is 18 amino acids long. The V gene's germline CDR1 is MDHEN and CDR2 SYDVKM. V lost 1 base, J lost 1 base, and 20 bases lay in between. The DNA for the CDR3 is TGTGCCAGCAGTTTATCCACGATTATGAGGGCAGGGTCCTACGAGCAGTACTTC. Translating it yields CASSLSTIMRAGSYEQYF.

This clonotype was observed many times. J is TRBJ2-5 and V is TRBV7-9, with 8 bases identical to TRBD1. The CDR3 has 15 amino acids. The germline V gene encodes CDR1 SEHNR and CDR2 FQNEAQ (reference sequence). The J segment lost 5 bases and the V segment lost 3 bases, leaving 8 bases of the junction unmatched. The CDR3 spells CASSFIGRGQETQYF. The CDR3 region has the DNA TGTGCCAGCAGCTTTATTGGCAGGGGGCAGGAGACCCAGTACTTC.

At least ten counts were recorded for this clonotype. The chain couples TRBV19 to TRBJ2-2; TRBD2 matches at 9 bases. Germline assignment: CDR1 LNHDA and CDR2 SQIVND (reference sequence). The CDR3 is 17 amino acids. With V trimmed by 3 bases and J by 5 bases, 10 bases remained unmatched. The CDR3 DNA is TGTGCCAGTAGTATCCGGACGGGACTAGCAGATACCGGGGAGCTGTTTTTT. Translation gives CASSIRTGLADTGELFF.

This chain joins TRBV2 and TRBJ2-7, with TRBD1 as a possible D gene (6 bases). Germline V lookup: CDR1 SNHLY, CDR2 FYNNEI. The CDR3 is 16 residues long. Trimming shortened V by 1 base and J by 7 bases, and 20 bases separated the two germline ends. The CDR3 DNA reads TGTGCCAGCAGTGAAGGGGGGCGGGCCATTCCGGGGGAGCAGTACTTC. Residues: CASSEGGRAIPGEQYF.

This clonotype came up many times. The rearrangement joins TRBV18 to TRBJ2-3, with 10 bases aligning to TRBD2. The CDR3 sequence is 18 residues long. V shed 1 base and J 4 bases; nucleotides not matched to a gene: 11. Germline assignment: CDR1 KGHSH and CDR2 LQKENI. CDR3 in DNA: TGTGCCAGCTCACCACTGAGTGGTAGCGGGGGGACGGCAGATACGCAGTATTTT. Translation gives CASSPLSGSGGTADTQYF. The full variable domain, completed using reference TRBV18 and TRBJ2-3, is NAGVMQNPRHLVRRRGQEARLRCSPMKGHSHVYWYRQLPEEGLKFMVYLQKENIIDESGMPKERFSAEFPKEGPSILRIQQVVRGDSAAYFCASSPLSGSGGTADTQYFGPGTRLTVL.

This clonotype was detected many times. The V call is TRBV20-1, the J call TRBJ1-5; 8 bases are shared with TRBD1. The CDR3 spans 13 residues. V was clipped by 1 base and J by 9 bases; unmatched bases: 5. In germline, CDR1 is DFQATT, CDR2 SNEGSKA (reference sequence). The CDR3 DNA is TGCAGTGCTAGAGCCAGCAGGGGGCGGCCCCAGCATTTT. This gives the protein CSARASRGRPQHF.

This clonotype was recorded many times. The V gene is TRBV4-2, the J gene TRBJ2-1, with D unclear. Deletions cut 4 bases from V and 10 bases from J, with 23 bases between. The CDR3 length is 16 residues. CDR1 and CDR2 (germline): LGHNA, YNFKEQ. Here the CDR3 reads CASSRSRDVSISEQFF. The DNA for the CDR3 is TGTGCCAGCAGCCGGAGTCGCGACGTTTCGATATCGGAGCAGTTCTTC.

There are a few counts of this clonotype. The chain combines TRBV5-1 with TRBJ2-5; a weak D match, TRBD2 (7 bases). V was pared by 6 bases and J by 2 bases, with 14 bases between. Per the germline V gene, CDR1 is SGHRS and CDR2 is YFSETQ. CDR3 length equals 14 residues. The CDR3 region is CASTEGGLQETQYF. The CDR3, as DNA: TGCGCCAGCACCGAAGGGGGACTACAAGAGACCCAGTACTTC.

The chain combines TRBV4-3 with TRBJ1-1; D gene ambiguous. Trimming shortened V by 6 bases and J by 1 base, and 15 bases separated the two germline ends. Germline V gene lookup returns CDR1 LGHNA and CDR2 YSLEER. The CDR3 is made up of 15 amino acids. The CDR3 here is CASRKNLAANTEAFF. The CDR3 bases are TGCGCCAGCAGAAAAAATTTGGCAGCGAACACTGAAGCTTTCTTT.

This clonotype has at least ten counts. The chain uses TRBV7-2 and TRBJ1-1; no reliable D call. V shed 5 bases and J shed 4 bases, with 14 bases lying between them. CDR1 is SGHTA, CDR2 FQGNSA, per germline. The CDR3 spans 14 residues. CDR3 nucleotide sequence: TGTGCCAGCAGCCTGGACGGGAGAGGCACTGAAGCTTTCTTT. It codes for CASSLDGRGTEAFF.

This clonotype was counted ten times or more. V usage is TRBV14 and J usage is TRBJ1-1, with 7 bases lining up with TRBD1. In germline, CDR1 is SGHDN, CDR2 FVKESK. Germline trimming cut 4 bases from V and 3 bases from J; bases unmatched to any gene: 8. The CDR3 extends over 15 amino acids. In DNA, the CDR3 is TGTGCCAGCAGCCGCAAAGGGGGCTCCGACACTGAAGCTTTCTTT. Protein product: CASSRKGGSDTEAFF.

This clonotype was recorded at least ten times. CDR3 sequence reads: CSARIRWAYDQSNTQYF. Written as DNA, the CDR3 is TGCAGTGCTAGAATTCGTTGGGCTTATGATCAGTCAAATACGCAGTATTTT. This sequence joins TRBV20-1 and TRBJ2-3; D is uncertain. CDR3 length equals 17 residues. Germline values: CDR1 DFQATT, CDR2 SNEGSKA (reference sequence). Trimming removed 2 bases from V and 7 bases from J, with 25 bases in between.

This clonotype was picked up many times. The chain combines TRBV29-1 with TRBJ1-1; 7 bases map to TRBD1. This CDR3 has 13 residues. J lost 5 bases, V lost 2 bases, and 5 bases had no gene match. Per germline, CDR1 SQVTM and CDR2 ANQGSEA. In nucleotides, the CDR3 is TGCAGCGTTGAAACAGACAGGGAGACTGAAGCTTTCTTT. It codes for CSVETDRETEAFF.

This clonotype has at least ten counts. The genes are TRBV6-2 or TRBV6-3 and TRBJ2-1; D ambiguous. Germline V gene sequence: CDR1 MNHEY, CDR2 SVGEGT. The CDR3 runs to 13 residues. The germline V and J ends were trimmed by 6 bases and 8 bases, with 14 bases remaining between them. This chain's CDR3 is CASRLGRRDEQFF. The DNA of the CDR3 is TGTGCCAGCAGACTGGGTCGACGGGATGAGCAGTTCTTC.

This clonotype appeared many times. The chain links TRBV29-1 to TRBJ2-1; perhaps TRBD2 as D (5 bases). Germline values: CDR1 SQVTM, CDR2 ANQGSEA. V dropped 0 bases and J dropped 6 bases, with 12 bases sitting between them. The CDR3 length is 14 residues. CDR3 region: CSVEDLRGFNEQFF. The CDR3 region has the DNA TGCAGCGTTGAAGATCTTCGCGGGTTCAATGAGCAGTTCTTC.

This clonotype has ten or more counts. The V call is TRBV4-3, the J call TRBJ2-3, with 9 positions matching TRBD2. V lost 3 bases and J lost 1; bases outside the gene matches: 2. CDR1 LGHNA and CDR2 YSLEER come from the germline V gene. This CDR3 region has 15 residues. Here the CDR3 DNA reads TGCGCCAGCAGCCAGGCTAGCGGGGGCACAGATACGCAGTATTTT. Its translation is CASSQASGGTDTQYF.

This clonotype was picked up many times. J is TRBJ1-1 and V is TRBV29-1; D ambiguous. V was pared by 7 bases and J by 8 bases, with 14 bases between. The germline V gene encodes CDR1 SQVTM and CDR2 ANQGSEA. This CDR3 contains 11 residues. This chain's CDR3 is CSALTDPEAFF. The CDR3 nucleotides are TGCAGCGCCCTGACGGATCCGGAAGCTTTCTTT.

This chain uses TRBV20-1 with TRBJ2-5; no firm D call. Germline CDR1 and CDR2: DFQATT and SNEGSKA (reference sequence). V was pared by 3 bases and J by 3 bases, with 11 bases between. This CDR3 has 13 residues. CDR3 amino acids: CSASVAPKETQYF. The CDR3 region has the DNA TGCAGTGCTAGCGTTGCCCCCAAAGAGACCCAGTACTTC.

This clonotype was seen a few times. The CDR3 spells CSVGRDRDNEQFF. Written as DNA, the CDR3 is TGCAGCGTTGGCCGGGACAGGGACAATGAGCAGTTCTTC. The chain recombines TRBV29-1 with TRBJ2-1, with TRBD1 matching over 9 bases. The length of the CDR3 is 13 residues. Per the germline V gene, CDR1 is SQVTM and CDR2 is ANQGSEA. V lost 4 bases, J lost 5 bases, and 3 bases stayed unmatched.

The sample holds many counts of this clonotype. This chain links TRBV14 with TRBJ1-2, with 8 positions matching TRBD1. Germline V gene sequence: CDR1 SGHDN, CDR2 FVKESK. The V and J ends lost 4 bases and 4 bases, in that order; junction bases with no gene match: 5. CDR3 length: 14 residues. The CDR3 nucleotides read TGTGCCAGCAGCCCCCGACAGGGGCTCTATGGCTACACCTTC. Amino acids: CASSPRQGLYGYTF.

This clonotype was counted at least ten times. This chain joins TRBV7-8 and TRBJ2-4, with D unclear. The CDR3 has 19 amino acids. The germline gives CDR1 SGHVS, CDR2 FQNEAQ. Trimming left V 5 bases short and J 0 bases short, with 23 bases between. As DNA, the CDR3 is TGTGCCAGCAGCCCCGAGAGACGCAGGACCGAACTAGCCAAAAACATTCAGTACTTC. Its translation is CASSPERRRTELAKNIQYF.